The subject of this entry is one T cell receptor (beta chain). Its antigen is still unknown. The sample belongs to a study of T cell repertoires in cytomegalovirus infection. General study results and limits: The response measured ex vivo was dominated by TCR beta clonotypes (HLA-C-restricted and CMV-specific).

The V gene's germline CDR1 is MGHRA and CDR2 YSYEKL. Trimming pared 2 bases from V and 5 bases from J, leaving 15 bases between. This CDR3 region has 15 residues. Via MiXCR, TCRdb re-called the reads, giving one row per CDR3 protein. The sample consists of around 350,000 distinct CDR3 sequences, 15% to 20% of them appearing once. The chain joins TRBV4-1 to TRBJ1-2, with D uncertain. This TCR derives from a human donor in good health (CMV status not recorded). Some clones in this sample may be carry-over from other donors' samples. Source material: PBMCs. CDR3 DNA sequence: TGCGCCAGCAGCCAACCAGCCCGCCAGCAATATGGCTACACCTTC. As protein: CASSQPARQQYGYTF.